Listed below are T cell receptor beta chains from one sample, sequenced in a study of technical replicates of blood from several donors. Repertoires were generated with immunoSEQ multiplex PCR, while TCRdb's copy carries only in-frame clones and drops some. The sample has about 66,000 clones; over 75% are singletons. Sequencing input: PBMCs. The receptors here all came from a human donor in good health. Some clones in this sample may be carry-over from other donors' samples. CDR3s include the opening cysteine and the closing phenylalanine or tryptophan. Fields, in order: CDR3 protein, CDR3 DNA, clone size, V gene, J gene, D gene. A D gene is named only where the DNA matches it firmly. Size tells how often a clone was seen (once, few, many) or the class of an expanded clone, and some rows leave it out.

CDR3: CAISGQAHGYTF
DNA: TGTGCCATCAGTGGACAGGCCCATGGCTACACCTTC
size: -
V: TRBV10-3
J: TRBJ1-2
D: -

CDR3: CASTLTGVEETQYF
DNA: TGTGCCAGTACCCTGACAGGGGTTGAAGAGACCCAGTACTTC
size: -
V: TRBV19
J: TRBJ2-5
D: TRBD1

CDR3: CAISELQKNTEAFF
DNA: TGTGCCATCAGTGAGCTACAGAAGAACACTGAAGCTTTCTTT
size: -
V: TRBV10-3
J: TRBJ1-1
D: -

CDR3: CASSAYRQGRDEQYF
DNA: TGTGCCAGCAGTGCCTACCGACAGGGACGCGACGAGCAGTACTTC
size: once
V: TRBV2
J: TRBJ2-7
D: TRBD1

CDR3: CASSTRTSGDQFF
DNA: TGTGCCAGTAGTACCCGGACTAGCGGGGACCAGTTCTTC
size: -
V: TRBV19
J: TRBJ2-1
D: TRBD2

CDR3: CASSPTPAGMNTEAFF
DNA: TGTGCCAGCAGCCCGACCCCAGCAGGGATGAACACTGAAGCTTTCTTT
size: -
V: TRBV16
J: TRBJ1-1
D: -

CDR3: CASSPGLAADYNEQFF
DNA: TGTGCCAGCAGCCCGGGACTAGCGGCTGACTACAATGAGCAGTTCTTC
size: -
V: TRBV7-6
J: TRBJ2-1
D: TRBD2

CDR3: CASNSGGTGISVGTEAFF
DNA: TGTGCCAGTAACTCGGGGGGGACAGGGATTTCGGTCGGCACTGAAGCTTTCTTT
size: once
V: TRBV19
J: TRBJ1-1
D: TRBD1

CDR3: CASSSGLITDTQYF
DNA: TGTGCCAGCAGCTCGGGACTAATCACAGATACGCAGTATTTT
size: -
V: TRBV5-8
J: TRBJ2-3
D: TRBD2

CDR3: CASSPPGTFFSSYNEQFF
DNA: TGTGCCAGCTCACCACCAGGGACTTTCTTTAGCTCCTACAATGAGCAGTTCTTC
size: -
V: TRBV18
J: TRBJ2-1
D: -

CDR3: CASSSLGTSAETQYF
DNA: TGCGCCAGCAGTTCACTCGGGACTAGCGCAGAGACCCAGTACTTC
size: -
V: TRBV5-1
J: TRBJ2-5
D: TRBD2

CDR3: CASISSGTGAVEQYF
DNA: TGTGCCAGCATTTCTTCCGGGACAGGGGCAGTCGAGCAGTACTTC
size: -
V: TRBV21-1
J: TRBJ2-7
D: -

CDR3: CASRILTGGGTEAFF
DNA: TGTGCCAGCAGGATTCTAACAGGGGGCGGAACTGAAGCTTTCTTT
size: -
V: TRBV2
J: TRBJ1-1
D: TRBD1

CDR3: CASSPFSGGNEQYF
DNA: TGTGCCAGCTCACCTTTTAGCGGGGGAAACGAGCAGTACTTC
size: few
V: TRBV18
J: TRBJ2-7
D: TRBD2